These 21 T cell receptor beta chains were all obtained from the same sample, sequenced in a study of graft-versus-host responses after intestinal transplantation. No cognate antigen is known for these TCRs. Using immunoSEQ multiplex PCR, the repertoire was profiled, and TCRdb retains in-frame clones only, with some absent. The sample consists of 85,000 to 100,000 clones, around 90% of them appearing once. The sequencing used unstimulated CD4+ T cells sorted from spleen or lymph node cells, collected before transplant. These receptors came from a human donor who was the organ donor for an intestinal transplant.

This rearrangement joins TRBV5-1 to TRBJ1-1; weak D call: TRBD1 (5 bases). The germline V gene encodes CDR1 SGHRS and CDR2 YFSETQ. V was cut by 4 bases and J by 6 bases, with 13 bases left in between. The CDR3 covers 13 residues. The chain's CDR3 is CASSATVGSEAFF. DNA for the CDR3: TGCGCCAGCAGCGCGACAGTTGGGTCTGAAGCTTTCTTT.

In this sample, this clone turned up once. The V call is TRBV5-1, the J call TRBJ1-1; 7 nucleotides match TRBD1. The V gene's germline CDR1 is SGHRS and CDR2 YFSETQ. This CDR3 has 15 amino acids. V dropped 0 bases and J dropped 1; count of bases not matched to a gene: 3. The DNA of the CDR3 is TGCGCCAGCAGCTTGGGAACAGGGGCGAACACTGAAGCTTTCTTT. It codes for CASSLGTGANTEAFF.

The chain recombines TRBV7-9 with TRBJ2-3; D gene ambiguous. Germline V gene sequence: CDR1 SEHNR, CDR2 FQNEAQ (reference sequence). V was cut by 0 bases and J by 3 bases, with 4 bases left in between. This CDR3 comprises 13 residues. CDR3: CASSLASTDTQYF. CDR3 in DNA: TGTGCCAGCAGCTTAGCGTCTACAGATACGCAGTATTTT.

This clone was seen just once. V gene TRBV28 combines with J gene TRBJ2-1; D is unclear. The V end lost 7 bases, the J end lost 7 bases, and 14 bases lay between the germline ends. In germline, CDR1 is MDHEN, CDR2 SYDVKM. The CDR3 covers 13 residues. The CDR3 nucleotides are TGTGCCAGCAAAGCGCAAGTCGTAAATGAGCAGTTCTTC. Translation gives CASKAQVVNEQFF.

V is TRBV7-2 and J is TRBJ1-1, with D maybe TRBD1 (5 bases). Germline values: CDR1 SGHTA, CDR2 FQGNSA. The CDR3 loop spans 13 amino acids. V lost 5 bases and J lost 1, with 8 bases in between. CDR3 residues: CASSADKNTEAFF. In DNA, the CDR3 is TGTGCCAGCAGCGCGGACAAGAACACTGAAGCTTTCTTT. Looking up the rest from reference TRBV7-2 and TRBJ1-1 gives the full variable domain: GAGVSQSPSNKVTEKGKDVELRCDPISGHTALYWYRQSLGQGLEFLIYFQGNSAPDKSGLPSDRFSAERTGGSVSTLTIQRTQQEDSAVYLCASSADKNTEAFFGQGTRLTVV.

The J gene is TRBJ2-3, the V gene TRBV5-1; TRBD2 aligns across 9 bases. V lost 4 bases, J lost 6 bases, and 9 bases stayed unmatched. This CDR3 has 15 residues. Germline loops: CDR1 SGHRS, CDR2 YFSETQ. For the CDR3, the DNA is TGCGCCAGCAGCGTACAAGCGGGGGGCCCGGATACGCAGTATTTT. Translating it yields CASSVQAGGPDTQYF.

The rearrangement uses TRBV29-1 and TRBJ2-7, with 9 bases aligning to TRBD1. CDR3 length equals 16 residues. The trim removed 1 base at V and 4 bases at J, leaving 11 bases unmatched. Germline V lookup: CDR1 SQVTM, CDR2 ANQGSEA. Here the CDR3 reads CSVEGTTGTGTYEQYF. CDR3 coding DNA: TGCAGCGTTGAAGGGACGACGGGGACAGGGACATACGAGCAGTACTTC.

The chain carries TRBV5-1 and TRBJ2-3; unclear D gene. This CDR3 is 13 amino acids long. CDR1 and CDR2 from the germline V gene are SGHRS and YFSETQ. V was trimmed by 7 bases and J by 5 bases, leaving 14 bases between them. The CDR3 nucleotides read TGCGCCAGCGCTCTGATAGTGCAAGATACGCAGTATTTT. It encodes CASALIVQDTQYF.

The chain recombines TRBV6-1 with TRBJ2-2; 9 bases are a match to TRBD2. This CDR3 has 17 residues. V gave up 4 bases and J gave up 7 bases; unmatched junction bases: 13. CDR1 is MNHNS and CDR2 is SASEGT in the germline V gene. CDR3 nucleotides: TGTGCCAGCAGTGGACTGTCGGGTAGCGGGAGTGGCGGGGAGCTGTTTTTT. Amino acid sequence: CASSGLSGSGSGGELFF.

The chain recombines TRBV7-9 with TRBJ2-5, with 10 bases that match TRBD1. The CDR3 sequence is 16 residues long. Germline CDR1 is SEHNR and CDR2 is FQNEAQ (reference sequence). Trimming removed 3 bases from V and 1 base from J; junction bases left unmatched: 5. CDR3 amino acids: CASSFPRTGGQETQYF. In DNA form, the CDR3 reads TGTGCCAGCAGCTTCCCGCGGACAGGGGGCCAAGAGACCCAGTACTTC.

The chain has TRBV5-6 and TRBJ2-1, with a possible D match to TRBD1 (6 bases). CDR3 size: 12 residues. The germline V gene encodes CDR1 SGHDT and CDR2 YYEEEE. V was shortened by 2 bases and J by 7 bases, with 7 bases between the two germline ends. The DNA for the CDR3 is TGTGCCAGCAGCTTAACAGGGAATGAGCAGTTCTTC. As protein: CASSLTGNEQFF.

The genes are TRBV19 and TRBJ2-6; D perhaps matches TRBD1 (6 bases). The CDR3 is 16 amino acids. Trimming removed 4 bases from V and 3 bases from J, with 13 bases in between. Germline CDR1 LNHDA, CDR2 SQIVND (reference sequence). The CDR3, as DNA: TGTGCCAGTAGTAGCAGGGGATCGGTTGGGGCCAACGTCCTGACTTTC. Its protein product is CASSSRGSVGANVLTF.

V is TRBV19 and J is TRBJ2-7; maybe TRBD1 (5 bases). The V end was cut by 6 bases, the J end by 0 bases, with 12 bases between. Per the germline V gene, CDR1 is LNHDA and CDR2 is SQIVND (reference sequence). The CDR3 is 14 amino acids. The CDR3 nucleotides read TGTGCCAGTAGAGAAGGAACAGGCTCCTACGAGCAGTACTTC. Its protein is CASREGTGSYEQYF.

The DNA of the CDR3 is TGTGCCAGCAGCTCCATTGGGACAGGGTTCATGAACACTGAAGCTTTCTTT. Amino acids: CASSSIGTGFMNTEAFF. V usage is TRBV5-4 and J usage is TRBJ1-1, with TRBD1 matching 9 bases. The CDR3 consists of 17 residues. Germline values: CDR1 SGHNT, CDR2 YYREEE (reference sequence). J lost 0 bases, V lost 3 bases, and 9 bases had no gene match.

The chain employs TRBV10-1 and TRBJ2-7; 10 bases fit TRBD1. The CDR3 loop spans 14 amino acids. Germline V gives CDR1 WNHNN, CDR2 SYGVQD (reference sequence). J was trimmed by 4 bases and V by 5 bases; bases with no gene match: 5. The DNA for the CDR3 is TGCGCCAGCAGTCCGGGACAGGGGAGATACGAGCAGTACTTC. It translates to CASSPGQGRYEQYF.

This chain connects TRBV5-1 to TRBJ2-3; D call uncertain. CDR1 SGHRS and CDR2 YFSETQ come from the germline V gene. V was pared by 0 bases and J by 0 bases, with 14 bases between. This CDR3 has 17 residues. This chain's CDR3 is CASSLAPSQTSTDTQYF. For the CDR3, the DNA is TGCGCCAGCAGCTTGGCGCCGTCTCAGACTAGCACAGATACGCAGTATTTT.

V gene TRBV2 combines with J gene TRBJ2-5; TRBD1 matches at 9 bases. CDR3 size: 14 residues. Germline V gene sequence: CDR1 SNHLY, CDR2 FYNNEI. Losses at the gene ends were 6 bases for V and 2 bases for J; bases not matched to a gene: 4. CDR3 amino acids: CASRTGGGQETQYF. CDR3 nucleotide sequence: TGTGCCAGCAGAACAGGGGGCGGTCAAGAGACCCAGTACTTC.

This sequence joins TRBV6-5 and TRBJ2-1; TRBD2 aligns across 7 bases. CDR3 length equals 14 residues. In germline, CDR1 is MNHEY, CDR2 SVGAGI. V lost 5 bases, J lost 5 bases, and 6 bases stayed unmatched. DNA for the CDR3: TGTGCCAGCAGTGCGAGCGGGGCAAACAATGAGCAGTTCTTC. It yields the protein CASSASGANNEQFF.

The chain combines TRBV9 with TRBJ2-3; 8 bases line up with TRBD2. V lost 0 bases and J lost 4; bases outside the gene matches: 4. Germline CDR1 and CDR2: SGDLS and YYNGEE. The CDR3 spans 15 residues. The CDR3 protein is CASSVASGSADTQYF. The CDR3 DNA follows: TGTGCCAGCAGCGTAGCAAGCGGGAGCGCAGATACGCAGTATTTT.

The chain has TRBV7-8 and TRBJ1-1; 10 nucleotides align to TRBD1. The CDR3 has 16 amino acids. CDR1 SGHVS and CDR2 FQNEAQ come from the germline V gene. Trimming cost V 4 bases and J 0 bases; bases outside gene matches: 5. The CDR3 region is CASSSWDRGLNTEAFF. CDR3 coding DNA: TGTGCCAGCAGCTCATGGGACAGGGGCTTGAACACTGAAGCTTTCTTT.

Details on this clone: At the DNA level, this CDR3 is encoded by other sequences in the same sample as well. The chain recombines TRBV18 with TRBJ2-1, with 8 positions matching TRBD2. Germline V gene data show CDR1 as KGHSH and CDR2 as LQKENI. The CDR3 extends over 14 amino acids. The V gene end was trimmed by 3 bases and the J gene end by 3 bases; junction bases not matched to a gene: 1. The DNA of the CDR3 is TGTGCCAGCTCACCTCTAGCGGGCTACAATGAGCAGTTCTTC. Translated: CASSPLAGYNEQFF.